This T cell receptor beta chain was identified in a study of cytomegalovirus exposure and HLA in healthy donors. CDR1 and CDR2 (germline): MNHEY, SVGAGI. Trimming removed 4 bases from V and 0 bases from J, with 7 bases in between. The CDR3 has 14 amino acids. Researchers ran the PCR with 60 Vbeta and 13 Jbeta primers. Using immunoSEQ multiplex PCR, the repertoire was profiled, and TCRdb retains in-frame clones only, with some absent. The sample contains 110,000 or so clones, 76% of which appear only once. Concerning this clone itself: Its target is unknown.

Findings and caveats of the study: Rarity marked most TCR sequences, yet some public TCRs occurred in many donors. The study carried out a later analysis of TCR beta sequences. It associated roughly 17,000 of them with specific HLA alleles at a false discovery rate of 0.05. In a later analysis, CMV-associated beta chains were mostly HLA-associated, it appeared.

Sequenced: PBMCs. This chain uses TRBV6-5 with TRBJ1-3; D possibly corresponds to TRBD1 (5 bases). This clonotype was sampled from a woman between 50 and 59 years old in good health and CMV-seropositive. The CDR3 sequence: CASSSGLSGNTIYF. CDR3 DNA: TGTGCCAGCAGTTCGGGACTCTCTGGAAACACCATATATTTT.